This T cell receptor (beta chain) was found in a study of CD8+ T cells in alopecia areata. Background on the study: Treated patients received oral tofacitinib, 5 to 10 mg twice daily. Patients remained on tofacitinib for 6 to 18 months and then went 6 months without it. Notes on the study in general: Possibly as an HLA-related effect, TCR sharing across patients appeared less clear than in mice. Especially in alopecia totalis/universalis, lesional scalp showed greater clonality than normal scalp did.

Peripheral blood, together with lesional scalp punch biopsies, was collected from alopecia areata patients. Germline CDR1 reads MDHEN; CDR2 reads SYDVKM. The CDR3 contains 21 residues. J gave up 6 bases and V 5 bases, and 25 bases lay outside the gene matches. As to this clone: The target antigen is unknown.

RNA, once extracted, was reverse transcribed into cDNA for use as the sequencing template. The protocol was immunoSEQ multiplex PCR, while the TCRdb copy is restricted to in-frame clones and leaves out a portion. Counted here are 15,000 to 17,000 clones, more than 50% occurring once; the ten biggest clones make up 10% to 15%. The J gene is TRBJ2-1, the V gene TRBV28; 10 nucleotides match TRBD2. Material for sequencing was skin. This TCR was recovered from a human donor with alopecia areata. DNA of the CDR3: TGTGCCAGCAGTCACCGCCGCCGGGGCCGCGAAAATAGCGGGAGGACCAATGAGCAGTTCTTC. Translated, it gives CASSHRRRGRENSGRTNEQFF.